This entry lists 21 T cell receptor beta chains sequenced from one sample in a study of cytomegalovirus exposure and HLA in healthy donors. Vbeta (60) and Jbeta (13) primers were used in the PCR. Assay: immunoSEQ multiplex PCR; the TCRdb copy retains only in-frame clones and omits some. The sample carries approximately 140,000 clones, around four fifths recorded once. What was sequenced was PBMCs. The source of these receptors is a boy under 18 in good health and CMV-seronegative.

The chain's CDR3 is CSVEREFNEQFF. The CDR3 nucleotides are TGCAGCGTTGAGCGGGAGTTCAATGAGCAGTTCTTC. The gene calls are TRBV29-1 and TRBJ2-1, with TRBD2 matching over 7 bases. This CDR3 comprises 12 residues. Unmatched junction bases numbered 2, after V lost 3 bases and J lost 6 bases. Germline lookup yields CDR1 SQVTM and CDR2 ANQGSEA.

The chain has TRBV5-1 and TRBJ2-1, with TRBD2 matching 11 bases. Germline values: CDR1 SGHRS, CDR2 YFSETQ. Unmatched junction bases numbered 9, after V lost 0 bases and J lost 4 bases. The CDR3 sequence is 18 residues long. The CDR3 protein is CASSLGDVLAGVYNEQFF. The CDR3 DNA sequence: TGCGCCAGCAGCTTGGGGGATGTACTAGCGGGAGTTTACAATGAGCAGTTCTTC.

This rearrangement joins TRBV4-2 to TRBJ2-2, with a tentative D call TRBD1 (6 bases). V gave up 3 bases and J gave up 5 bases, with 19 bases separating them. This CDR3 region has 17 residues. Germline-derived CDR1 and CDR2 are LGHNA and YNFKEQ. CDR3 nucleotide sequence: TGTGCCAGCAGCCACCCCGCTCAGGGGAGAGTAACCGGGGAGCTGTTTTTT. Protein: CASSHPAQGRVTGELFF.

The V and J genes are TRBV7-6 and TRBJ2-7; D possibly corresponds to TRBD2 (6 bases). V dropped 1 base and J dropped 6 bases, with 22 bases sitting between them. This CDR3 is built from 17 residues. CDR1 SGHVS and CDR2 FNYEAQ come from the germline V gene. CDR3 in DNA: TGTGCCAGCAGCTTAGATATAGCGGACTCCCTTATTATCGAGCAGTACTTC. This codes for CASSLDIADSLIIEQYF.

The V gene is TRBV27, the J gene TRBJ2-7, with D possibly matching TRBD2 (7 bases). The germline V gene has CDR1 MNHEY and CDR2 SMNVEV (reference sequence). Trimming took off 6 bases at V and 6 bases at J, with 18 bases between the two ends. The CDR3 extends over 14 amino acids. The CDR3 bases are TGTGCCAGCAGAGTCTTGGGGGCTAGCGGCGAGCAGTACTTC. It is translated as CASRVLGASGEQYF.

CDR3 coding DNA: TGTGCCAGCAGTGAACCGACAGGGATCAACTATGGCTACACCTTC. This translates into CASSEPTGINYGYTF. The chain employs TRBV6-1 and TRBJ1-2, with 7 bases that match TRBD1. The CDR3 spans 15 residues. The V gene end was trimmed by 2 bases and the J gene end by 2 bases; junction bases not matched to a gene: 5. Looked up from germline, CDR1 is MNHNS and CDR2 is SASEGT.

V is TRBV19 and J is TRBJ1-5; no clear D. With 7 bases removed from V and 0 bases from J, the gap between germline ends came to 13 bases. Germline CDR1 LNHDA, CDR2 SQIVND (reference sequence). The CDR3 totals 15 residues. The CDR3 DNA reads TGTGCCAGTAATCCCCGGGTAGATAGCAATCAGCCCCAGCATTTT. As protein: CASNPRVDSNQPQHF.

The chain carries TRBV13 and TRBJ2-7; D might be TRBD1 (6 bases). There are 12 residues in the CDR3. Germline CDR1 is PRHDT and CDR2 is FYEKMQ (reference sequence). V was trimmed by 4 bases and J by 5 bases, leaving 9 bases between them. CDR3 DNA sequence: TGTGCCAGCAGCTCCTACAGGGACGAGCAGTACTTC. Residues: CASSSYRDEQYF.

The chain uses TRBV30 and TRBJ2-3; TRBD2 matches at 10 bases. After removal of 3 bases from V and 4 bases from J, the junction contained 10 bases not matched to a gene. Germline CDR1 and CDR2: GTSNPN and SVGIG (reference sequence). This CDR3 spans 16 amino acids. CDR3 amino acids: CAWSPWASGSSDTQYF. The CDR3 DNA reads as TGTGCCTGGAGCCCCTGGGCTAGCGGGAGCTCAGATACGCAGTATTTT. Combining the CDR3 with reference TRBV30 and TRBJ2-3 gives the whole variable domain SQTIHQWPATLVQPVGSPLSLECTVEGTSNPNLYWYRQAAGRGLQLLFYSVGIGQISSEVPQNLSASRPQDRQFILSSKKLLLSDSGFYLCAWSPWASGSSDTQYFGPGTRLTVL.

This clone was picked up one time. This rearrangement joins TRBV19 to TRBJ1-5; 11 bases map to TRBD1. V lost 8 bases and J lost 4; bases outside the gene matches: 4. Germline V lookup: CDR1 LNHDA, CDR2 SQIVND (reference sequence). The CDR3 covers 14 residues. The CDR3 nucleotides are TGTGCCAGTTGGGACAGGGGGAATAATCAGCCCCAGCATTTT. Protein: CASWDRGNNQPQHF.

V and J are TRBV5-1 and TRBJ2-7; TRBD1 matches at 12 bases. J was trimmed by 7 bases and V by 4 bases; bases with no gene match: 9. The V gene's germline CDR1 is SGHRS and CDR2 YFSETQ. The CDR3 consists of 15 residues. In DNA form, the CDR3 reads TGCGCCAGCAGCAGGGACAGGGGGCAGACTGGTGAGCAGTACTTC. Translated, it gives CASSRDRGQTGEQYF. Based on the CDR3 plus reference TRBV5-1 and TRBJ2-7, the full variable domain is KAGVTQTPRYLIKTRGQQVTLSCSPISGHRSVSWYQQTPGQGLQFLFEYFSETQRNKGNFPGRFSGRQFSNSRSEMNVSTLELGDSALYLCASSRDRGQTGEQYFGPGTRLTVT.

The V and J genes are TRBV6-5 and TRBJ1-2; 7 positions agree with TRBD1. The trim removed 7 bases at V and 6 bases at J, leaving 5 bases unmatched. This CDR3 has 12 amino acids. The germline V gene has CDR1 MNHEY and CDR2 SVGAGI. The CDR3 nucleotides are TGTGCCAGCAAAACTACAGGGGATGGCTACACCTTC. Its protein is CASKTTGDGYTF.

V is TRBV30 and J is TRBJ2-7; the match to TRBD1 covers 10 bases. Looked up from germline, CDR1 is GTSNPN and CDR2 is SVGIG (reference sequence). The CDR3 loop spans 13 amino acids. V shed 7 bases and J 3 bases; nucleotides not matched to a gene: 6. Written as DNA, the CDR3 is TGTGCCTCCCGGGACAGGGGTAACTACGAGCAGTACTTC. Its protein product is CASRDRGNYEQYF.

This clone came up once. The chain employs TRBV5-8 and TRBJ1-5; D gene ambiguous. This CDR3 comprises 16 residues. CDR1 is SGHTS, CDR2 YDEGEE, per germline. V lost 0 bases and J lost 3, with 13 bases in between. The DNA of the CDR3 is TGTGCCAGCAGCTTGGGGCGGGGATGGATCAATCAGCCCCAGCATTTT. Its protein product is CASSLGRGWINQPQHF.

V usage is TRBV25-1 and J usage is TRBJ2-1; 8 bases are a match to TRBD2. CDR1 and CDR2 (germline): MGHDK, SYGVNS. The V gene end was trimmed by 2 bases and the J gene end by 2 bases; junction bases not matched to a gene: 5. The CDR3 has 16 residues. The CDR3 is CASSEPAGDPYNEQFF. The CDR3 DNA reads TGTGCCAGCAGTGAACCAGCGGGAGACCCCTACAATGAGCAGTTCTTC.

The chain recombines TRBV13 with TRBJ2-5, with a tentative D call TRBD2 (6 bases). Matching the DNA end better, TRBJ2-7 makes the J call doubtful. Germline values: CDR1 PRHDT, CDR2 FYEKMQ (reference sequence). The CDR3 loop spans 15 amino acids. This chain's CDR3 is CASSPTRMLSYEQYF. The CDR3, as DNA: TGTGCCAGCAGCCCGACTAGAATGCTATCCTACGAGCAGTACTTC.

This rearrangement joins TRBV30 to TRBJ1-1; 9 nucleotides match TRBD1. V gave up 4 bases and J gave up 5 bases; unmatched junction bases: 8. Germline CDR1 and CDR2: GTSNPN and SVGIG (reference sequence). The CDR3 spans 14 residues. This CDR3 is CAWKRTGALTEAFF. CDR3 nucleotide sequence: TGTGCCTGGAAAAGGACAGGGGCCTTAACTGAAGCTTTCTTT.

This clone was picked up one time. This chain joins TRBV4-2 and TRBJ2-5; TRBD2 matches at 9 bases. The J call may be incorrect, as the DNA end agrees better with TRBJ2-7. This CDR3 is 15 amino acids long. Germline V lookup: CDR1 LGHNA, CDR2 YNFKEQ. CDR3 residues: CASSQSRTSVYEQYF. The DNA of the CDR3 is TGTGCCAGCAGCCAATCCAGGACTAGCGTGTACGAGCAGTACTTC.

This chain connects TRBV25-1 to TRBJ2-5, with 9 bases lining up with TRBD2. Germline values: CDR1 MGHDK, CDR2 SYGVNS. Germline trimming cut 3 bases from V and 5 bases from J; bases unmatched to any gene: 13. The CDR3 has 17 amino acids. Written as DNA, the CDR3 is TGTGCCAGCAGTGAGGAGATGTTTGGTAGCGGGAGCGAGACCCAGTACTTC. This translates into CASSEEMFGSGSETQYF.

The V gene is TRBV20-1, the J gene TRBJ2-1, with a tentative D call TRBD2 (6 bases). Germline loops: CDR1 DFQATT, CDR2 SNEGSKA (reference sequence). Trimming stripped 5 bases from V and 9 bases from J, with 11 bases between. The CDR3 is made up of 11 amino acids. CDR3 protein: CSAGTESEQFF. CDR3 in DNA: TGCAGTGCTGGGACTGAAAGTGAGCAGTTCTTC.

This clone was recorded only once. The chain joins TRBV7-8 to TRBJ2-5, with 7 bases that match TRBD2. V lost 5 bases to trimming and J lost 3 bases; unmatched junction nucleotides: 12. This CDR3 spans 16 amino acids. Germline loops: CDR1 SGHVS, CDR2 FQNEAQ. The CDR3 nucleotides are TGTGCCAGCAGCCCGTTGGGCGGGAGAGAGGAAGAGACCCAGTACTTC. This codes for CASSPLGGREEETQYF.